This passage covers 22 T cell receptor beta chains from one sample sequenced in a study of human T cells and chemical hapten exposure. Regarding time point: patch test 3, about 24 weeks after DPC sensitization. Treatment indicated: therapeutic diphenylcyclopropenone sensitization with weekly scalp DPC. Using its own MiXCR run on the RACE reads, TCRdb lists one record per CDR3 protein. The top ten hold roughly 2.5% of the sample, which has 99,000 or so distinct CDR3 sequences, under 40% seen once. Sequencing used whole blood, obtained in connection with sensitization to the hapten diphenylcyclopropenone (DPC). The receptors originated from a middle-aged man with alopecia areata. Some clones in this sample may be carry-over from other donors' samples.

The chain joins TRBV4-3 to TRBJ2-1, with TRBD2 as a possible D gene (6 bases). V lost 3 bases and J 6 bases, leaving 18 bases between the germline ends. Germline-derived CDR1 and CDR2 are LGHNA and YSLEER. The CDR3 totals 16 residues. CDR3 loop: CASSHTLGGTSNEQFF. Written as DNA, the CDR3 is TGCGCCAGCAGCCATACTCTTGGGGGGACCAGCAATGAGCAGTTCTTC.

J is TRBJ1-2 and V is TRBV6-5, with D perhaps matching TRBD1 (5 bases). CDR1 MNHEY and CDR2 SVGAGI come from the germline V gene. This CDR3 is built from 15 residues. Trimming left V 7 bases short and J 8 bases short, with 23 bases between. CDR3 sequence (DNA): TGTGCCAGCACCGACCCCCTTGTAGGGGAGAGGGGCTACACCTTC. Its translation: CASTDPLVGERGYTF.

This clonotype was found a few times. This chain joins TRBV20-1 and TRBJ2-3; unclear D gene. Between the trimmed V and J ends, which lost 5 bases and 0 bases, there was a span of 18 bases. CDR1 is DFQATT and CDR2 is SNEGSKA in the germline V gene (reference sequence). This CDR3 is 16 amino acids long. The CDR3 loop is CSAPLSTKPSTDTQYF. The CDR3 coding sequence is TGCAGTGCTCCCCTCTCGACAAAACCTAGCACAGATACGCAGTATTTT.

In this sample, this clonotype turned up a few times. The chain recombines TRBV20-1 with TRBJ1-3; 8 bases agree with TRBD1. The CDR3 contains 15 residues. CDR1 and CDR2 from the germline V gene are DFQATT and SNEGSKA (reference sequence). The V segment lost 5 bases and the J segment 3 bases; nucleotides outside the gene matches: 9. The DNA of the CDR3 is TGCAGTGCTGACGACAGGGGAGCTAATGGAAACACCATATATTTT. Residues: CSADDRGANGNTIYF.

J is TRBJ1-2 and V is TRBV28, with D maybe TRBD1 (6 bases). This CDR3 contains 13 residues. Germline loops: CDR1 MDHEN, CDR2 SYDVKM. With 4 bases removed from V and 6 bases from J, the gap between germline ends came to 12 bases. CDR3 sequence (DNA): TGTGCCAGCAGTTCCACAGGGACCGATGGCTACACCTTC. Protein sequence: CASSSTGTDGYTF.

This clonotype is a singleton in its sample. The chain joins TRBV2 to TRBJ1-6; no clear D gene. In germline, CDR1 is SNHLY, CDR2 FYNNEI. The CDR3 is 11 amino acids. Trimming took 4 bases from V and 9 from J, leaving 4 bases between them. CDR3 nucleotides: TGTGCCAGCAGTGGGGCTTCACCCCTCCACTTT. Protein: CASSGASPLHF.

The rearrangement joins TRBV5-1 to TRBJ2-3; tentatively, D is TRBD2 (5 bases). Trimming took off 1 base at V and 1 base at J, with 10 bases between the two ends. Germline V gives CDR1 SGHRS, CDR2 YFSETQ. CDR3 length: 15 amino acids. This chain's CDR3 is CASSLRGLGTDTQYF. The CDR3 DNA sequence: TGCGCCAGCAGCTTGAGAGGGTTAGGCACAGATACGCAGTATTTT.

In DNA form, the CDR3 reads TGTGCCAGCAGTCGGACCTTGGGGGGAGACACTGAAGCTTTCTTT. It codes for CASSRTLGGDTEAFF. The chain uses TRBV12-3 or TRBV12-4 and TRBJ1-1, with a tentative D call TRBD1 (5 bases). Trimming pared 5 bases from V and 3 bases from J, leaving 16 bases between. The CDR3 length is 15 residues.

The chain has TRBV4-2 and TRBJ2-1, with D tentatively TRBD1 or TRBD2 (5 bases each). The CDR3 extends over 18 amino acids. The germline gives CDR1 LGHNA, CDR2 YNFKEQ. Trimming cost V 0 bases and J 0 bases, with 15 bases left between them. In DNA form, the CDR3 reads TGTGCCAGCAGCCAAGACTTGGGACCTACGAGCTCCTACAATGAGCAGTTCTTC. It is translated as CASSQDLGPTSSYNEQFF.

V is TRBV28 and J is TRBJ2-7, with 7 nucleotides matching TRBD1. The CDR3 is made up of 13 amino acids. With 11 bases clipped from V and 3 bases from J, the junction kept 10 bases outside the gene matches. The germline gives CDR1 MDHEN, CDR2 SYDVKM. In DNA form, the CDR3 reads TGTGCCTCAGCCTCGGGACAGCTCTACGAGCAGTACTTC. Encoded protein: CASASGQLYEQYF.

This clonotype appeared a few times. CDR3 DNA: TGTGCCAGCAGCTTAGGATGGGGGGAACAGGGGGCAGTTTACGAGCAGTACTTC. It encodes CASSLGWGEQGAVYEQYF. V gene TRBV7-8 combines with J gene TRBJ2-7, with 9 bases that match TRBD1. CDR1 is SGHVS, CDR2 FQNEAQ, per germline. The CDR3 is 18 amino acids. With 1 base clipped from V and 4 bases from J, the junction kept 14 bases outside the gene matches.

This clonotype was observed a few times. CDR3 residues: CSARATGTSYEQYF. In DNA form, the CDR3 reads TGCAGTGCTAGAGCCACGGGGACTAGCTACGAGCAGTACTTC. The chain uses TRBV20-1 and TRBJ2-7; 8 nucleotides match TRBD2. The CDR3 has 14 residues. Trimming at V came to 1 base and at J to 3 bases, leaving 5 bases not matched to a gene. Germline lookup yields CDR1 DFQATT and CDR2 SNEGSKA (reference sequence).

This clonotype was counted between two and nine times. The rearrangement joins TRBV27 to TRBJ1-6, with 10 nucleotides matching TRBD1. Germline-derived CDR1 and CDR2 are MNHEY and SMNVEV (reference sequence). Unmatched junction bases numbered 9, after V lost 3 bases and J lost 10 bases. This CDR3 has 16 residues. DNA for the CDR3: TGTGCCAGCAGTTTTGCCAGAAGGACAGGGGGGTCACCCCTCCACTTT. Its translation: CASSFARRTGGSPLHF.

V usage is TRBV21-1 and J usage is TRBJ2-3; the table's D call of TRBD2 was not tested on the DNA. TRBV21-1 is a listed pseudogene. The CDR3 has 18 residues. The CDR3 DNA reads TGTGCCAGCAGTACTCCTTTGGCGGGTCGCACTAGCACAGATACGCAGTATTTT. It codes for CASSTPLAGRTSTDTQYF.

The rearrangement links TRBV7-2 to TRBJ2-5; D gene unclear. V was trimmed by 4 bases and J by 5 bases, leaving 14 bases between them. CDR3 length: 14 amino acids. Germline V gene sequence: CDR1 SGHTA, CDR2 FQGNSA. CDR3 loop: CASSSPRVGETQYF. The CDR3 nucleotides read TGTGCCAGCAGCTCCCCTAGAGTTGGGGAGACCCAGTACTTC.

The chain couples TRBV19 to TRBJ2-2, with 8 bases identical to TRBD1. Per the germline V gene, CDR1 is LNHDA and CDR2 is SQIVND (reference sequence). Losses at the gene ends were 8 bases for V and 1 base for J; bases not matched to a gene: 3. This CDR3 has 14 amino acids. For the CDR3, the DNA is TGTGCCAGTGAAGGGACAGGGAACACCGGGGAGCTGTTTTTT. Translation gives CASEGTGNTGELFF.

The rearrangement uses TRBV7-8 and TRBJ2-7; D gene ambiguous. The V end lost 5 bases, the J end lost 0 bases, and 17 bases lay between the germline ends. This CDR3 spans 16 amino acids. Germline loops: CDR1 SGHVS, CDR2 FQNEAQ. The chain's CDR3 is CASSLKGNRSSYEQYF. CDR3 DNA sequence: TGTGCCAGCAGCCTGAAGGGTAACCGGAGCTCCTACGAGCAGTACTTC.

This clonotype was counted between two and nine times. The rearrangement links TRBV29-1 to TRBJ2-1, with unresolved D. This CDR3 is 14 amino acids long. Germline CDR1 reads SQVTM; CDR2 reads ANQGSEA. The V gene lost 3 bases and the J gene lost 0 bases, with 9 bases spanning the gap. CDR3 sequence reads: CSVDDFSSYNEQFF. The CDR3 nucleotides are TGCAGCGTTGACGATTTCAGCTCCTACAATGAGCAGTTCTTC.

CDR3 amino acids: CSFFPHPGTGGDTQYF. As DNA, the CDR3 is TGCAGCTTTTTTCCCCACCCCGGGACAGGGGGAGATACGCAGTATTTT. The gene calls are TRBV29-1 and TRBJ2-3, with 11 bases that match TRBD1. Per germline, CDR1 SQVTM and CDR2 ANQGSEA. The CDR3 loop spans 16 amino acids. With V trimmed by 8 bases and J by 5 bases, 15 bases remained unmatched.

This clonotype was counted once. This CDR3 is CASSPIPTANEAPRAFF. CDR3 nucleotides: TGTGCCAGCTCACCAATCCCTACGGCGAATGAAGCCCCAAGGGCTTTCTTT. V is TRBV18 and J is TRBJ1-1; no clear D gene. CDR1 is KGHSH, CDR2 LQKENI, per germline. CDR3 length: 17 residues. V lost 2 bases and J lost 11, with 27 bases in between. Together with reference TRBV18 and TRBJ1-1, the CDR3 gives the full variable domain: NAGVMQNPRHLVRRRGQEARLRCSPMKGHSHVYWYRQLPEEGLKFMVYLQKENIIDESGMPKERFSAEFPKEGPSILRIQQVVRGDSAAYFCASSPIPTANEAPRAFFGQGTRLTVV.

This clonotype appeared a few times. The J gene is TRBJ2-1, the V gene TRBV6-5; 11 positions match TRBD1. The CDR3 extends over 17 amino acids. The V gene end was trimmed by 5 bases and the J gene end by 9 bases; junction bases not matched to a gene: 15. CDR1 MNHEY and CDR2 SVGAGI come from the germline V gene. CDR3 region: CASSPSRTGGNEGEQFF. The CDR3 region has the DNA TGTGCCAGCAGTCCCTCGCGGACAGGGGGCAACGAGGGTGAGCAGTTCTTC.

The table lists this clonotype with a few counts. This sequence joins TRBV12-3 or TRBV12-4 and TRBJ2-1; D unresolved. The CDR3 totals 12 residues. Trimming removed 6 bases from V and 5 bases from J, with 8 bases in between. CDR3 coding DNA: TGTGCCAGCAGAGCCGATAACAATGAGCAGTTCTTC. It encodes CASRADNNEQFF.